These T cell receptor beta chains were read from a single sample in a study of T cell therapy after organ transplantation. These receptors lack a known antigen. Generated by immunoSEQ multiplex PCR, the TCRdb table keeps only in-frame clones and is missing some. This sample has thousands of clones, with around 75% found just once. The specimen comprised CD8+ T cells from blood, sampled before autologous CMV-specific T cell therapy. The receptors derive from a human patient who had received a solid organ transplant and had CMV disease. CDR3s include the opening cysteine and the closing phenylalanine or tryptophan.

V gene	J gene	CDR3 protein
TRBV7-3	TRBJ2-1	CASSLGNEQFF
TRBV5-8	TRBJ2-5	CASNGQGPQETQYF
TRBV11-1	TRBJ2-3	CANTRIVAATDSTDTQYF
TRBV14	TRBJ2-1	CASSQARGHEQFF
TRBV4-1	TRBJ2-1	CASSQDQGGSGNEQFF
TRBV15	TRBJ1-1	CATSRDYWDTSNTEAFF
TRBV29-1	TRBJ2-2	CSVESGQGAGTGELFF
TRBV9	TRBJ2-5	CASSPGTLSQETQYF
TRBV7-2	TRBJ2-3	CASSSTGQGGSGQDTQYF
TRBV6-5	TRBJ2-4	CATPLWPGQNIQYF
TRBV19	TRBJ2-1	CASTLLPGGQDEQFF
TRBV5-6	TRBJ1-2	CASSGGRDLNYGYTF
TRBV28	TRBJ1-2	CASSLKGQNYGYTF
TRBV30	TRBJ2-6	CAWTLPGVSFVSGANVLTF
TRBV19	TRBJ2-7	CASSIGAASYEQYF
TRBV6-5	TRBJ2-5	CASWEQPQETQYF
TRBV19	TRBJ2-3	CASSWGTGATDTQYF
TRBV7-6	TRBJ2-1	CASSQTDGYNEQFF
TRBV13	TRBJ2-1	CASSSILYNEQFF
TRBV5-5	TRBJ2-3	CASSLWQGTDTQYF
TRBV5-1	TRBJ2-7	CASSSWDSSYEQYF
TRBV27	TRBJ2-2	CASRRILAGRNTGELFF
TRBV27	TRBJ2-3	CASSFGTGGDTQYF
TRBV27	TRBJ2-1	CASSFARAGGPNNEQFF
TRBV19	TRBJ2-5	CASSMGLAETQYF
TRBV29-1	TRBJ2-2	CSVGDPLAGELFF
TRBV7-8	TRBJ2-6	CASSFLTDLSGANVLTF
TRBV19	TRBJ1-5	CASTTRGGNQPQHF
TRBV5-8	TRBJ1-2	CASSSDSPGYTF
TRBV5-8	TRBJ1-5	CASSLGQGAQPQHF
TRBV11-2	TRBJ2-2	CASSPSGARNTGELFF
TRBV30	TRBJ2-7	CAWSAGTGGYEQYF
TRBV6-4	TRBJ2-3	CASSEGTGSTDTQYF
TRBV6-5	TRBJ2-7	CASTQGGRGYEQYF
TRBV11-3	TRBJ2-1	CASSIRDSIYNEQFF
TRBV5-6	TRBJ1-1	CASSFGEDTEAFF
TRBV11-2	TRBJ2-3	CASSFMLAGVADTQYF
TRBV4-1	TRBJ2-1	CASSQEPTSSYNEQFF
TRBV11-2	TRBJ1-4	CASSLKWTNEKLFF
TRBV19	TRBJ2-2	CASVRDYQTGELFF
TRBV2	TRBJ2-1	CASSEGQVAPGEQFF
TRBV7-6	TRBJ2-1	CASSPGTEQFF
TRBV7-8	TRBJ2-1	CASSLLAGGPGEQFF
TRBV27	TRBJ2-1	CASSLVASGMLDNEQFF
TRBV5-6	TRBJ2-5	CASSLVGLAAQETQYF
TRBV4-3	TRBJ2-3	CASSQGTKTDTQYF